Listed below are T cell receptor beta chains from one sample, sequenced in a study of cytomegalovirus exposure and HLA in healthy donors. The assay was immunoSEQ multiplex PCR, and TCRdb's table has in-frame clones only and misses some. The sample shows about 150,000 clones, around 67% of them seen only once. The specimen was PBMCs. Receptor source: a woman aged 18 to 35 in good health and CMV-seronegative. The CDR3 runs from the conserved cysteine through the conserved F or W. The D gene is left open where the match is weak. Clone size is not always given. Where it is, it says once, few, many or a class for expanded clones.

TRBJ2-7 TRBD1 NA TRBV5-1 CASSPGQGAYEQYF TGCGCCAGCAGCCCGGGACAGGGAGCCTACGAGCAGTACTTC
TRBJ2-5 NA NA TRBV29-1 CSSLGGGQGETQYF TGCAGCTCCCTTGGGGGGGGGCAGGGGGAGACCCAGTACTTC
TRBJ2-3 TRBD2 once TRBV5-4 CASSFRASGNADTQYF TGTGCCAGCAGCTTTAGGGCTAGCGGGAATGCAGATACGCAGTATTTT
TRBJ1-5 TRBD1 NA TRBV19 CASRTTGAKSSGNQPQHF TGTGCCAGTAGGACGACAGGGGCCAAGAGTTCTGGCAATCAGCCCCAGCATTTT
TRBJ2-3 TRBD1 NA TRBV9 CASSVAGGSTDTQYF TGTGCCAGCAGCGTAGCAGGGGGAAGCACAGATACGCAGTATTTT
TRBJ2-5 NA few TRBV18 CASSPPSNTIGETQYF TGTGCCAGCTCACCACCCTCAAACACCATTGGAGAGACCCAGTACTTC
TRBJ1-4 NA NA TRBV7-6 CASSLTGLTNEKLFF TGTGCCAGCAGCCTTACAGGGTTGACTAATGAAAAACTGTTTTTT
TRBJ2-2 NA few TRBV7-6 CASSFGDSAVTGELFF TGTGCCAGCAGCTTTGGCGACTCGGCCGTCACCGGGGAGCTGTTTTTT
TRBJ2-5 TRBD1 NA TRBV11-3 CASSSEGQAGETQYF TGTGCCAGCAGCTCTGAAGGACAGGCGGGAGAGACCCAGTACTTC
TRBJ2-7 TRBD1 NA TRBV19 CASSMGTGGSYEQYF TGTGCCAGTAGTATGGGAACAGGGGGCTCCTACGAGCAGTACTTC
TRBJ1-4 NA NA TRBV6-6 CASSLALRSEKLFF TGTGCCAGCAGTTTGGCCCTACGGAGCGAAAAACTGTTTTTT
TRBJ1-5 NA NA TRBV6-5 CASSYARGGQPQHF TGTGCCAGCAGTTACGCCAGGGGAGGGCAGCCCCAGCATTTT
TRBJ2-1 TRBD2 NA TRBV2 CASNRPGASGVHEQFF TGTGCCAGCAATCGCCCCGGGGCTAGCGGGGTCCATGAGCAGTTCTTC
TRBJ1-2 TRBD1 NA TRBV4-1 CASSQGGTARDGYTF TGCGCCAGCAGCCAAGGCGGGACAGCCAGGGATGGCTACACCTTC
TRBJ2-1 NA NA TRBV28 CASSFGTYNEQFF TGTGCCAGCAGTTTCGGTACCTACAATGAGCAGTTCTTC
TRBJ1-5 NA NA TRBV19 CASSIDYTHNQPQHF TGTGCCAGTAGTATAGATTACACACACAATCAGCCCCAGCATTTT
TRBJ2-7 NA NA TRBV4-1 CASSQTRRDSHYEQYF TGCGCCAGCAGCCAAACTAGGAGGGACTCCCACTACGAGCAGTACTTC
TRBJ1-1 NA NA TRBV19 CASSIGLGTEAFF TGTGCCAGTAGTATAGGACTCGGGACTGAAGCTTTCTTT
TRBJ2-3 NA few TRBV10-3 CAISEALGGDTQYF TGTGCCATCAGTGAGGCCCTCGGAGGGGATACGCAGTATTTT
TRBJ2-1 TRBD2 NA TRBV6-1 CASSDGTSGKNEQFF TGTGCCAGCAGTGACGGGACTAGCGGGAAAAATGAGCAGTTCTTC
TRBJ1-1 NA NA TRBV19 CASSIDPYTTALMNTEAFF TGTGCCAGTAGTATAGATCCGTACACGACAGCCCTTATGAACACTGAAGCTTTCTTT
TRBJ2-7 TRBD2 NA TRBV27 CASSLKAGGYFLYEQYF TGTGCCAGCAGTTTAAAAGCGGGGGGGTACTTCTTATACGAGCAGTACTTC
TRBJ2-6 NA NA TRBV7-3 CASSLNRVANVLTF TGTGCCAGCAGCCTAAACAGGGTTGCCAACGTCCTGACTTTC
TRBJ2-3 NA NA TRBV6-5 CASSYEGESTDTQYF TGTGCCAGCAGTTACGAGGGGGAGAGCACAGATACGCAGTATTTT
TRBJ2-3 NA NA TRBV6-5 CASRGAFPTDTQYF TGTGCCAGCAGGGGGGCCTTCCCAACAGATACGCAGTATTTT
TRBJ1-2 TRBD1 NA TRBV7-3 CASSSRQGTIPNYGYTF TGTGCCAGCAGCTCCCGACAGGGGACCATACCTAACTATGGCTACACCTTC
TRBJ1-1 TRBD1 NA TRBV28 CASSSSGTGGLEAFF TGTGCCAGCAGTTCGTCCGGGACAGGGGGCCTTGAAGCTTTCTTT
TRBJ1-4 NA NA TRBV5-6 CASSAYRDQKLFF TGTGCCAGCAGCGCATACAGGGACCAAAAACTGTTTTTT
TRBJ1-3 TRBD1 few TRBV7-8 CAILTGGIYGNTIYF TGTGCCATCCTGACAGGGGGCATTTATGGAAACACCATATATTTT
TRBJ2-3 TRBD1 few TRBV6-4 CASSEGQGSTDTQYF TGTGCCAGCAGCGAGGGACAGGGAAGCACAGATACGCAGTATTTT
TRBJ1-2 TRBD1 few TRBV6-5 CASSFGDRAGYGYTF TGTGCCAGCAGCTTTGGGGACAGGGCGGGCTATGGCTACACCTTC
TRBJ2-3 NA few TRBV5-1 CASSQLLSTDTQYF TGCGCCAGCAGCCAATTACTTAGCACAGATACGCAGTATTTT
TRBJ1-3 TRBD1 NA TRBV18 CASGRDRGTGNTIYF TGTGCCAGCGGCCGGGACAGGGGGACTGGAAACACCATATATTTT
TRBJ1-2 TRBD1 NA TRBV28 CASSTDRALHGYTF TGTGCCAGCAGTACGGACAGGGCCTTGCATGGCTACACCTTC
TRBJ2-2 TRBD2 NA TRBV10-3 CAIRALAGVSTGELFF TGTGCCATCAGGGCACTAGCGGGAGTGAGCACCGGGGAGCTGTTTTTT
TRBJ1-3 TRBD1 NA TRBV6-5 CASSSQGALGNTIYF TGTGCCAGCAGCTCCCAGGGGGCGCTTGGAAACACCATATATTTT
TRBJ2-5 NA NA TRBV5-6 CASSLWQTIWETQYF TGTGCCAGCAGCTTGTGGCAGACTATCTGGGAGACCCAGTACTTC
TRBJ1-1 NA NA TRBV6-5 CASSFPGNTEAFF TGTGCCAGCAGCTTTCCGGGGAACACTGAAGCTTTCTTT
TRBJ2-6 TRBD2 NA TRBV5-1 CASSLSGAGANVLTF TGCGCCAGCAGCTTGAGCGGGGCTGGGGCCAACGTCCTGACTTTC
TRBJ2-1 NA NA TRBV28 CASSNAREFGQFF TGTGCCAGCAGTAATGCTCGGGAGTTTGGGCAGTTCTTC
TRBJ2-1 TRBD2 NA TRBV18 CASSPRRERNEQFF TGTGCCAGCTCACCACGGCGGGAGAGGAATGAGCAGTTCTTC
TRBJ2-3 NA once TRBV9 CASSVGRTSGTDTQYF TGTGCCAGCAGCGTTGGGCGGACTTCGGGCACAGATACGCAGTATTTT